The present T cell receptor (beta chain) was sequenced within a study of CXCR3-negative and CXCR3-positive naive CD8 T cells. Study conclusions and caveats: CXCR3-positive naive cells had TRB CDR3s that were more hydrophobic than CXCR3-negative naive cells had.

The method, 5' RACE with UMI labels, was used to prepare the TRB cDNA libraries. TCRdb re-called the 5' RACE reads and shows each CDR3 protein once, DNA omitted. Recorded for this sample: about 130,000 distinct CDR3 sequences. Worth noting for this clonotype: Its antigen remains unidentified.

The CDR3 loop spans 11 amino acids. Germline V gene sequence: CDR1 SQVTM, CDR2 ANQGSEA. This clonotype originated in a human donor in good health. Some clones in this sample may be carry-over from other donors' samples. The chain uses TRBV29-1 and TRBJ2-7. The sequenced sample consisted of naive CXCR3+ CD8+ T cells from blood. The subset: CD45RO-CCR7+CD27+CD95- naive CD8+ T cells expressing CXCR3 (TNR3+). The CDR3 loop is CSAGGLYEQYF.